These T cell receptor beta chains were read from a single sample in a study of OX40 agonist ivuxolimab in advanced cancers. Only in-frame clones appear in the TCRdb table, and some are missing; sequencing was by immunoSEQ multiplex PCR. The table has some 86,000 clones, roughly 89% seen once; the top ten hold about 8.5%. This specimen was CD4+ or CD8+ T cells sorted from blood, taken in a trial of the OX40 agonist ivuxolimab. Receptors were obtained from an adult with an advanced solid tumor such as melanoma, head and neck, liver or kidney cancer. Both conserved end residues are part of each CDR3. D genes are given only for firm matches. Clone size is stated in some rows and not others, as once, few, many or a class when expanded.

j_call: TRBJ2-7; d_call: TRBD1; clone_size: -; v_call: TRBV10-3; cdr3_aa: CAIRGTGGAELAHEQYF; cdr3_nt: TGTGCCATCAGAGGGACAGGGGGCGCGGAACTAGCCCACGAGCAGTACTTC
j_call: TRBJ1-2; d_call: -; clone_size: -; v_call: TRBV6-6; cdr3_aa: CASSLRDHYGYTF; cdr3_nt: TGTGCCAGCAGCCTCAGGGACCACTATGGCTACACCTTC
j_call: TRBJ2-1; d_call: TRBD2; clone_size: -; v_call: TRBV15; cdr3_aa: CATGLGSYNEQFF; cdr3_nt: TGTGCCACAGGACTAGGGTCCTACAATGAGCAGTTCTTC
j_call: TRBJ2-1; d_call: TRBD2; clone_size: -; v_call: TRBV30; cdr3_aa: CAWQAGVQFF; cdr3_nt: TGTGCCTGGCAAGCGGGGGTGCAGTTCTTC
j_call: TRBJ2-1; d_call: TRBD1; clone_size: -; v_call: TRBV18; cdr3_aa: CASSPDRVVYNEQFF; cdr3_nt: TGTGCCAGCTCACCGGACAGGGTCGTCTACAATGAGCAGTTCTTC
j_call: TRBJ2-7; d_call: -; clone_size: -; v_call: TRBV29-1; cdr3_aa: CSVEVGRGYEQYF; cdr3_nt: TGCAGCGTTGAAGTGGGGCGGGGCTACGAGCAGTACTTC
j_call: TRBJ1-1; d_call: -; clone_size: -; v_call: TRBV27; cdr3_aa: CASHRGAGNTEAFF; cdr3_nt: TGTGCCAGCCATCGGGGTGCCGGGAACACTGAAGCTTTCTTT
j_call: TRBJ2-7; d_call: TRBD2; clone_size: -; v_call: TRBV5-4; cdr3_aa: CASSSPASGSSYEQYF; cdr3_nt: TGTGCCAGCAGCTCCCCGGCTAGCGGCAGCTCCTACGAGCAGTACTTC
j_call: TRBJ2-1; d_call: -; clone_size: -; v_call: TRBV5-6; cdr3_aa: CASSLDSYNEQFF; cdr3_nt: TGTGCCAGCAGCTTGGACTCCTACAATGAGCAGTTCTTC
j_call: TRBJ2-1; d_call: TRBD2; clone_size: -; v_call: TRBV7-8; cdr3_aa: CASSLSPTSGRQNEQFF; cdr3_nt: TGTGCCAGCAGCTTAAGCCCGACTAGCGGGAGGCAGAATGAGCAGTTCTTC
j_call: TRBJ2-6; d_call: TRBD2; clone_size: -; v_call: TRBV7-9; cdr3_aa: CASSPGGGPFGANVLTF; cdr3_nt: TGTGCCAGCAGCCCCGGCGGGGGGCCGTTTGGGGCCAACGTCCTGACTTTC
j_call: TRBJ1-2; d_call: -; clone_size: -; v_call: TRBV11-2; cdr3_aa: CASSLEALVYGYTF; cdr3_nt: TGTGCCAGCAGCTTAGAGGCTCTGGTCTATGGCTACACCTTC
j_call: TRBJ2-4; d_call: -; clone_size: -; v_call: TRBV27; cdr3_aa: CASRSPSAKNIQYF; cdr3_nt: TGTGCCAGCAGGAGTCCGTCGGCCAAAAACATTCAGTACTTC
j_call: TRBJ1-1; d_call: -; clone_size: -; v_call: TRBV9; cdr3_aa: CASSVREGAEAFF; cdr3_nt: TGTGCCAGCAGCGTAAGGGAGGGGGCTGAAGCTTTCTTT
j_call: TRBJ2-2; d_call: -; clone_size: -; v_call: TRBV18; cdr3_aa: CASSFGTGELFF; cdr3_nt: TGTGCCAGCTCATTCGGCACCGGGGAGCTGTTTTTT
j_call: TRBJ2-1; d_call: TRBD1; clone_size: -; v_call: TRBV5-8; cdr3_aa: CASSLALGTAYNEQFF; cdr3_nt: TGTGCCAGCAGCTTGGCCCTCGGGACAGCCTACAATGAGCAGTTCTTC
j_call: TRBJ2-3; d_call: -; clone_size: -; v_call: TRBV29-1; cdr3_aa: CSVGLTDTQYF; cdr3_nt: TGCAGCGTTGGACTCACAGATACGCAGTATTTT
j_call: TRBJ2-2; d_call: -; clone_size: many; v_call: TRBV6-1; cdr3_aa: CASSEELTYTGELFF; cdr3_nt: TGTGCCAGCAGTGAAGAATTGACCTACACCGGGGAGCTGTTTTTT
j_call: TRBJ2-3; d_call: -; clone_size: -; v_call: TRBV7-8; cdr3_aa: CASSAIARYRPPDTQYF; cdr3_nt: TGTGCCAGCAGCGCGATCGCGCGGTATCGACCACCAGATACGCAGTATTTT
j_call: TRBJ2-7; d_call: TRBD1; clone_size: -; v_call: TRBV27; cdr3_aa: CASSASGGEQYF; cdr3_nt: TGTGCCAGCAGTGCCTCAGGGGGCGAGCAGTACTTC
j_call: TRBJ2-3; d_call: TRBD1; clone_size: -; v_call: TRBV7-9; cdr3_aa: CASRSTGGYTDTQYF; cdr3_nt: TGTGCCAGCAGATCCACAGGGGGCTACACAGATACGCAGTATTTT
j_call: TRBJ1-1; d_call: -; clone_size: -; v_call: TRBV9; cdr3_aa: CASSVEVWTEAFF; cdr3_nt: TGTGCCAGCAGCGTAGAAGTTTGGACTGAAGCTTTCTTT
j_call: TRBJ1-2; d_call: TRBD1; clone_size: -; v_call: TRBV6-5; cdr3_aa: CASSSHDRAYYGYTF; cdr3_nt: TGTGCCAGCAGTTCCCATGACAGGGCCTACTATGGCTACACCTTC
j_call: TRBJ2-7; d_call: TRBD1; clone_size: -; v_call: TRBV28; cdr3_aa: CASRRQGPSTYEQYF; cdr3_nt: TGTGCCAGCAGGAGACAGGGGCCGTCAACCTACGAGCAGTACTTC
j_call: TRBJ1-4; d_call: TRBD1; clone_size: -; v_call: TRBV2; cdr3_aa: CASRSTGGNEKLFF; cdr3_nt: TGTGCCAGCAGATCGACAGGGGGTAACGAAAAACTGTTTTTT
j_call: TRBJ2-1; d_call: -; clone_size: -; v_call: TRBV9; cdr3_aa: CASSPQLRNEQFF; cdr3_nt: TGTGCCAGCAGCCCCCAACTGAGGAATGAGCAGTTCTTC
j_call: TRBJ2-3; d_call: -; clone_size: -; v_call: TRBV10-3; cdr3_aa: CAISEEGGTDTQYF; cdr3_nt: TGTGCCATCAGTGAGGAAGGGGGTACAGATACGCAGTATTTT
j_call: TRBJ2-3; d_call: TRBD1; clone_size: -; v_call: TRBV10-3; cdr3_aa: CAISERDREGDTQYF; cdr3_nt: TGTGCCATCAGTGAGAGGGACAGGGAGGGAGATACGCAGTATTTT
j_call: TRBJ2-5; d_call: TRBD1; clone_size: -; v_call: TRBV27; cdr3_aa: CASRTGRGVQETQYF; cdr3_nt: TGTGCCAGCAGGACAGGGCGAGGGGTCCAAGAGACCCAGTACTTC
j_call: TRBJ2-1; d_call: -; clone_size: -; v_call: TRBV5-1; cdr3_aa: CASSPLNNYEQFF; cdr3_nt: TGCGCCAGCAGCCCGTTGAACAATTATGAGCAGTTCTTC
j_call: TRBJ2-3; d_call: TRBD2; clone_size: once; v_call: TRBV7-3; cdr3_aa: CASSLGGGFTDTQYF; cdr3_nt: TGTGCCAGCAGCTTAGGCGGGGGATTCACAGATACGCAGTATTTT
j_call: TRBJ2-2; d_call: -; clone_size: -; v_call: TRBV27; cdr3_aa: CASSYGYTGELFF; cdr3_nt: TGTGCCAGCAGTTATGGGTACACCGGGGAGCTGTTTTTT
j_call: TRBJ2-4; d_call: -; clone_size: -; v_call: TRBV5-1; cdr3_aa: CASSLYRAKNIQYF; cdr3_nt: TGCGCCAGCAGCTTGTACAGAGCCAAAAACATTCAGTACTTC
j_call: TRBJ2-1; d_call: -; clone_size: once; v_call: TRBV5-1; cdr3_aa: CASSLAWDNEQFF; cdr3_nt: TGCGCCAGCAGCTTGGCCTGGGACAATGAGCAGTTCTTC
j_call: TRBJ1-4; d_call: TRBD1; clone_size: -; v_call: TRBV2; cdr3_aa: CASIFGQGATNEKLFF; cdr3_nt: TGTGCCAGCATCTTTGGACAGGGGGCAACTAATGAAAAACTGTTTTTT
j_call: TRBJ2-7; d_call: TRBD1; clone_size: -; v_call: TRBV6-1; cdr3_aa: CASRTGYYEQYF; cdr3_nt: TGTGCCAGCAGGACAGGGTACTACGAGCAGTACTTC
j_call: TRBJ2-5; d_call: TRBD2; clone_size: -; v_call: TRBV5-4; cdr3_aa: CASSLYLAGQETQYF; cdr3_nt: TGTGCCAGCAGCTTGTATCTAGCGGGCCAAGAGACCCAGTACTTC
j_call: TRBJ2-1; d_call: -; clone_size: -; v_call: TRBV10-2; cdr3_aa: CASSANNEQFF; cdr3_nt: TGCGCCAGCAGTGCCAACAATGAGCAGTTCTTC
j_call: TRBJ2-2; d_call: -; clone_size: once; v_call: TRBV27; cdr3_aa: CASTGTGELFF; cdr3_nt: TGTGCCAGCACTGGTACCGGGGAGCTGTTTTTT
j_call: TRBJ2-1; d_call: -; clone_size: -; v_call: TRBV9; cdr3_aa: CASSVGSGGSYNEQFF; cdr3_nt: TGTGCCAGCAGCGTAGGTTCCGGGGGCTCCTACAATGAGCAGTTCTTC
j_call: TRBJ2-7; d_call: TRBD2; clone_size: -; v_call: TRBV5-3; cdr3_aa: CARSYARAGVNISYEQYF; cdr3_nt: TGTGCCAGAAGCTATGCACGGGCGGGAGTGAATATCTCCTACGAGCAGTACTTC